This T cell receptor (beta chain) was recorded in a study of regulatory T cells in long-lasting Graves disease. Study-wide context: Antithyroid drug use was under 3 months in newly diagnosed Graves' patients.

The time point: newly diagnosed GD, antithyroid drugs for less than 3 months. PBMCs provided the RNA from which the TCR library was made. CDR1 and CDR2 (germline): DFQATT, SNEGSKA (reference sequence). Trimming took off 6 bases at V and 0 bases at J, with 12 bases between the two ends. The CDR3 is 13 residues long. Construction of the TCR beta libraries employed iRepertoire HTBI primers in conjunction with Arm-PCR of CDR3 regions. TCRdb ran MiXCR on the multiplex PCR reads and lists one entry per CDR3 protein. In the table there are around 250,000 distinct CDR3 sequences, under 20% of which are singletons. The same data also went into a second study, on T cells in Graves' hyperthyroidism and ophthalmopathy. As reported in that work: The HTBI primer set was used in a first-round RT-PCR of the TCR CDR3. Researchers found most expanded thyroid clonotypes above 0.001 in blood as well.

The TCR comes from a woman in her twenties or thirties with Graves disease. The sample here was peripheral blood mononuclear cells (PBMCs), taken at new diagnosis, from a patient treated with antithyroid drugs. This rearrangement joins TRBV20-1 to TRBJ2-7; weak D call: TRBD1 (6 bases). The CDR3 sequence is CSATDSYSYEQYF. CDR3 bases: TGCAGTGCCACGGACAGCTACTCCTACGAGCAGTACTTC.